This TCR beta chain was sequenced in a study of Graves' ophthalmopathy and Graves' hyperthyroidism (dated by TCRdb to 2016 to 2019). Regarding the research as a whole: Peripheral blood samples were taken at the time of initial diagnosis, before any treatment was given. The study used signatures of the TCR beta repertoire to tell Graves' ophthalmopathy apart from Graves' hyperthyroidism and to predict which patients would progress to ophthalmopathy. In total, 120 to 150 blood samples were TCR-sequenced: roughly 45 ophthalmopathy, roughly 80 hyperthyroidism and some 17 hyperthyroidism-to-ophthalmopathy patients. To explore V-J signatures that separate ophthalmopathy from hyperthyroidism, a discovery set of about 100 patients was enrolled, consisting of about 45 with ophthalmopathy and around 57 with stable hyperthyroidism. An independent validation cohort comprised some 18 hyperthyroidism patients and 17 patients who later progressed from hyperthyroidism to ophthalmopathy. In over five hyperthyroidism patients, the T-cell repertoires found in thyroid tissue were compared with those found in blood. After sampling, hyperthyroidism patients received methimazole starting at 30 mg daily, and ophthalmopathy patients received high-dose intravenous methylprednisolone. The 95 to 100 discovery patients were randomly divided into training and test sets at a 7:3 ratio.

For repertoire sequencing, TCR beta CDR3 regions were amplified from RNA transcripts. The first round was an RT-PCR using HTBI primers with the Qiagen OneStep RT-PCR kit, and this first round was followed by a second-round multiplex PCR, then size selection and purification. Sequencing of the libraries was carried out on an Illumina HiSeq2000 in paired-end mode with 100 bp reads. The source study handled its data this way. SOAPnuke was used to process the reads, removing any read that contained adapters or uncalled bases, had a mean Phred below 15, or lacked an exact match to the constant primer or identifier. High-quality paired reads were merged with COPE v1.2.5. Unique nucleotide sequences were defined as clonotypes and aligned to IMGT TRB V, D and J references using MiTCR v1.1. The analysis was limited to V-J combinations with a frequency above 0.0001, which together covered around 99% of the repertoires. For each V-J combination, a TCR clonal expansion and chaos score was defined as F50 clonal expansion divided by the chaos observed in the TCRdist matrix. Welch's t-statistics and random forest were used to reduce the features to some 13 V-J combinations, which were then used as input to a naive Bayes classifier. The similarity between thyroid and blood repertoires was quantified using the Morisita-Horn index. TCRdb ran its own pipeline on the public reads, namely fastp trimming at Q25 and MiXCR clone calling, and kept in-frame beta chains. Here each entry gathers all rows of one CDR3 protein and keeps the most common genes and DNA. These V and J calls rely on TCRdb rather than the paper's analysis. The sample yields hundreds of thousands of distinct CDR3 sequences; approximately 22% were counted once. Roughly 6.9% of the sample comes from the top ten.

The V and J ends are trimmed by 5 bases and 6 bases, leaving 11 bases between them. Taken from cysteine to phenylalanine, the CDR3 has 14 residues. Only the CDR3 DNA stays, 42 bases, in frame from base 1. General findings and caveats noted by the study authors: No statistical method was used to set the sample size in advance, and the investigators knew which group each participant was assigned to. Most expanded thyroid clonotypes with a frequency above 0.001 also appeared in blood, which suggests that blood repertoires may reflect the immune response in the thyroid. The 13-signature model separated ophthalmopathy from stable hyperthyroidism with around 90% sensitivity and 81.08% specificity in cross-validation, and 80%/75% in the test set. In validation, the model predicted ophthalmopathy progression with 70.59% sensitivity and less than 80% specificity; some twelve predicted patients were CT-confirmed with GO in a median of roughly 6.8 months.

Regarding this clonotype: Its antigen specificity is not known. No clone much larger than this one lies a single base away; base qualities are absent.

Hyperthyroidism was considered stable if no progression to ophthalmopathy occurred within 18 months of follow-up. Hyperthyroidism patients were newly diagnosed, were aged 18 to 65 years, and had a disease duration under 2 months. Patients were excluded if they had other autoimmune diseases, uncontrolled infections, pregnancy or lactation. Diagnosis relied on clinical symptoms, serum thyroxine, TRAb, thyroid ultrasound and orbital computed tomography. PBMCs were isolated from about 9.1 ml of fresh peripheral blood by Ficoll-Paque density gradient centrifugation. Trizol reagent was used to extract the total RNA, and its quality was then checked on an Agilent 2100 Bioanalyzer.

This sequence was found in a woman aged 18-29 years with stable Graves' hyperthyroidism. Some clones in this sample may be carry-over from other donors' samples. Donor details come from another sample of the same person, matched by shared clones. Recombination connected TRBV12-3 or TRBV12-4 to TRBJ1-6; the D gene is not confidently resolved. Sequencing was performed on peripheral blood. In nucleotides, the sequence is TGTGCCAGCAGTCCGACGGCCGCTAATTCACCCCTCCACTTT. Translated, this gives CASSPTAANSPLHF.